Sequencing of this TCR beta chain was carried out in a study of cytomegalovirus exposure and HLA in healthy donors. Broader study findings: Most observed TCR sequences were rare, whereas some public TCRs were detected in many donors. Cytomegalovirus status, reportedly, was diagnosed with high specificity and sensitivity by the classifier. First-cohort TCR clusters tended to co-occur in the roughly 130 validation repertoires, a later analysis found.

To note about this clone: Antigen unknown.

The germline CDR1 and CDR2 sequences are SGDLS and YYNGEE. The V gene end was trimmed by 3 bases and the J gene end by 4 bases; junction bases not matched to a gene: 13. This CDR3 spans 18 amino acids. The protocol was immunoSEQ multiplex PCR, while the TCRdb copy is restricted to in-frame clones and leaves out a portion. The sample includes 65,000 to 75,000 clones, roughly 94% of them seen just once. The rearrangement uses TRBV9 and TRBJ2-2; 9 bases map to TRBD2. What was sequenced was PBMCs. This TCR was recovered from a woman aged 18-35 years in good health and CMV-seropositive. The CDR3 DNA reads TGTGCCAGCAGCGCACCCAGGCTAGCGGGGACCAGCACCGGGGAGCTGTTTTTT. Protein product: CASSAPRLAGTSTGELFF.